One and the same sample provided the 22 T cell receptor beta chains below, sequenced in a study of T cell responses to AZD1222 COVID-19 vaccine. Assay used: immunoSEQ multiplex PCR; TCRdb lists only in-frame clones, some missing. This table has 100,000 to 150,000 clones, over 85% appearing once. The sample was peripheral blood, taken 28 days after the second AZD1222 dose. The receptor source for this set is an adult who received the AZD1222 COVID-19 vaccine.

The chain combines TRBV5-1 with TRBJ1-1; 10 bases agree with TRBD1. Trimming cost V 2 bases and J 8 bases; bases outside gene matches: 3. The germline V gene has CDR1 SGHRS and CDR2 YFSETQ. The CDR3 is made up of 13 amino acids. CDR3 coding DNA: TGCGCCAGCAGCTTAGGACAGGGGGTAGAAGCTTTCTTT. It yields the protein CASSLGQGVEAFF.

This chain connects TRBV3-1 (or the pseudogene TRBV3-2) to TRBJ2-5; 12 bases are shared with TRBD2. The trim removed 2 bases at V and 7 bases at J, leaving 11 bases unmatched. CDR1 is LGHDT, CDR2 YNNKEL, per germline (reference sequence). The CDR3 length is 17 residues. The CDR3 region is CASSQNPLAGGTGTQYF. For the CDR3, the DNA is TGTGCCAGCAGCCAAAACCCACTAGCGGGAGGCACAGGGACCCAGTACTTC.

The chain combines TRBV7-9 with TRBJ1-5; D call uncertain. This CDR3 is 12 amino acids long. Trimming removed 3 bases from V and 7 bases from J, with 7 bases in between. Germline lookup yields CDR1 SEHNR and CDR2 FQNEAQ (reference sequence). The CDR3 protein is CASSFGQQPQHF. The DNA for the CDR3 is TGTGCCAGCAGCTTTGGGCAGCAGCCCCAGCATTTT. The full variable domain, with the rest looked up from reference TRBV7-9 and TRBJ1-5, is DTGVSQNPRHKITKRGQNVTFRCDPISEHNRLYWYRQTLGQGPEFLTYFQNEAQLEKSRLLSDRFSAERPKGSFSTLEIQRTEQGDSAMYLCASSFGQQPQHFGDGTRLSIL.

Written as DNA, the CDR3 is TGTGCCAGCAGCTTAGGCTACGGGACAGGAACCTACGAGCAGTACTTC. Protein product: CASSLGYGTGTYEQYF. V and J are TRBV5-6 and TRBJ2-7; 8 nucleotides agree with TRBD1. This CDR3 is built from 16 residues. V was pared by 2 bases and J by 2 bases, with 9 bases of the junction left unmatched. The germline V gene encodes CDR1 SGHDT and CDR2 YYEEEE.

The chain links TRBV9 to TRBJ1-1; D gene ambiguous. CDR3 length: 16 amino acids. Trimming cost V 0 bases and J 3 bases, with 15 bases left between them. The V gene's germline CDR1 is SGDLS and CDR2 YYNGEE. The DNA of the CDR3 is TGTGCCAGCAGCGTAGGGCAGCGCCCAGGAGACACTGAAGCTTTCTTT. Protein product: CASSVGQRPGDTEAFF. Based on the CDR3 plus reference TRBV9 and TRBJ1-1, the full variable domain is DSGVTQTPKHLITATGQRVTLRCSPRSGDLSVYWYQQSLDQGLQFLIQYYNGEERAKGNILERFSAQQFPDLHSELNLSSLELGDSALYFCASSVGQRPGDTEAFFGQGTRLTVV.

The genes are TRBV7-9 and TRBJ1-2; D gene uncertain. Trimming stripped 2 bases from V and 1 base from J, with 8 bases between. The CDR3 has 14 residues. The germline V gene encodes CDR1 SEHNR and CDR2 FQNEAQ (reference sequence). The CDR3 DNA reads as TGTGCCAGCAGCTTAAAAGCGATTAACTATGGCTACACCTTC. Translation: CASSLKAINYGYTF.

The chain joins TRBV3-1 (or the pseudogene TRBV3-2) to TRBJ2-5, with TRBD1 matching 9 bases. Looked up from germline, CDR1 is LGHDT and CDR2 is YNNKEL (reference sequence). J was trimmed by 4 bases and V by 1 base; bases with no gene match: 1. The CDR3 totals 14 residues. The CDR3, as DNA: TGTGCCAGCAGCCAAGGGACAGGGGCAGAGACCCAGTACTTC. It yields the protein CASSQGTGAETQYF.

This chain connects TRBV10-3 to TRBJ1-1; no firm D call. Per germline, CDR1 ENHRY and CDR2 SYGVKD. Trimming took off 4 bases at V and 2 bases at J, with 8 bases between the two ends. The CDR3 has 13 amino acids. CDR3 nucleotide sequence: TGTGCCATCAGTGGTCCAGGAAACACTGAAGCTTTCTTT. Its translation: CAISGPGNTEAFF.

A word on this clone: This sample also contains other DNA sequences that code for the same CDR3. The V call is TRBV7-3, the J call TRBJ2-2, with TRBD1 identical over 7 bases. The CDR3 sequence is 13 residues long. The germline gives CDR1 SGHTA, CDR2 FQGTGA. Germline trimming cut 3 bases from V and 5 bases from J; bases unmatched to any gene: 0. Here the CDR3 reads CASSLTGTGELFF. For the CDR3, the DNA is TGTGCCAGCAGCTTGACAGGGACCGGGGAGCTGTTTTTT.

V is TRBV6-6 and J is TRBJ2-3; no firm D call. V dropped 7 bases and J dropped 2 bases, with 16 bases sitting between them. Germline V gene sequence: CDR1 MNHNY, CDR2 SVGAGI (reference sequence). This CDR3 spans 15 amino acids. The CDR3, as DNA: TGTGCCAGCAACGACAAGGGCAGGTTCACAGATACGCAGTATTTT. This gives the protein CASNDKGRFTDTQYF.

V usage is TRBV11-2 and J usage is TRBJ1-6, with 9 nucleotides matching TRBD1. Trimming at V came to 1 base and at J to 9 bases, leaving 1 base not matched to a gene. Germline CDR1 SGHAT, CDR2 FQNNGV. The CDR3 is 14 amino acids. CDR3 in amino acids: CASSLGTGVSPLHF. The DNA for the CDR3 is TGTGCCAGCAGCTTAGGGACAGGGGTTTCACCCCTCCACTTT.

J is TRBJ1-2 and V is TRBV6-2 or TRBV6-3; D gene ambiguous. CDR1 and CDR2 from the germline V gene are MNHEY and SVGEGT. The CDR3 spans 12 residues. Trimming pared 5 bases from V and 8 bases from J, leaving 12 bases between. The CDR3 spells CASSQGELGYTF. DNA of the CDR3: TGTGCCAGCAGTCAAGGAGAGTTGGGCTACACCTTC.

In regard to this clone: A read error may produce the germline difference seen at one junction end. This chain links TRBV12-3 or TRBV12-4 with TRBJ1-1, with D unclear. The CDR3 runs to 11 residues. CDR3 DNA: TGTGCCAGCAGTTCGAACAGTGAAGCTTTCTTT. Encoded protein: CASSSNSEAFF.

There are a few counts of this clone. V usage is TRBV19 and J usage is TRBJ2-7; weak D call: TRBD1 (5 bases). The CDR3 is 14 residues long. V lost 4 bases to trimming and J lost 4 bases, with 14 bases between them. Germline values: CDR1 LNHDA, CDR2 SQIVND (reference sequence). DNA for the CDR3: TGTGCCAGTAGTAAGCCTCAGGGAAATTACGAGCAGTACTTC. It codes for CASSKPQGNYEQYF.

The genes are TRBV7-3 and TRBJ2-3; the D gene is possibly TRBD2 (6 bases). Germline values: CDR1 SGHTA, CDR2 FQGTGA. V lost 5 bases and J lost 4, with 16 bases in between. The CDR3 sequence is 15 residues long. The CDR3 loop is CASSRIGGWADTQYF. For the CDR3, the DNA is TGTGCCAGCAGCCGAATCGGGGGTTGGGCAGATACGCAGTATTTT. The variable domain in full, with the rest retrieved from reference TRBV7-3 and TRBJ2-3, is GAGVSQTPSNKVTEKGKYVELRCDPISGHTALYWYRQSLGQGPEFLIYFQGTGAADDSGLPNDRFFAVRPEGSVSTLKIQRTERGDSAVYLCASSRIGGWADTQYFGPGTRLTVL.

J is TRBJ1-2 and V is TRBV7-9; TRBD1 aligns across 9 bases. The trim removed 6 bases at V and 2 bases at J, leaving 4 bases unmatched. The CDR3 covers 14 residues. CDR1 and CDR2 (germline): SEHNR, FQNEAQ (reference sequence). CDR3 sequence reads: CASSQGTGNYGYTF. CDR3 nucleotide sequence: TGTGCCAGCAGTCAAGGGACAGGGAACTATGGCTACACCTTC.

The chain is built from TRBV6-1 and TRBJ2-7, with D possibly matching TRBD1 (5 bases). CDR1 and CDR2 from the germline V gene are MNHNS and SASEGT. The CDR3 extends over 17 amino acids. V was cut by 0 bases and J by 1 base, with 16 bases left in between. Here the CDR3 reads CASSEALLWGESYEQYF. The DNA for the CDR3 is TGTGCCAGCAGTGAAGCGCTATTATGGGGCGAATCCTACGAGCAGTACTTC.

The table lists this clone with a count of one. The rearrangement uses TRBV5-6 and TRBJ2-5, with D possibly TRBD1 on 5 matching bases. The CDR3 is 13 amino acids. Germline V gives CDR1 SGHDT, CDR2 YYEEEE. V was trimmed by 4 bases and J by 5 bases, leaving 12 bases between them. The CDR3 protein is CASSPARAETQYF. CDR3 in DNA: TGTGCCAGCAGCCCAGCCAGGGCCGAGACCCAGTACTTC.

V gene TRBV4-3 combines with J gene TRBJ2-5, with a possible D match to TRBD2 (7 bases). This CDR3 contains 15 residues. Trimming removed 0 bases at V and 4 bases at J, with 12 bases between. Germline-derived CDR1 and CDR2 are LGHNA and YSLEER. The CDR3 sequence is CASSQEWGGAETQYF. As DNA, the CDR3 is TGCGCCAGCAGCCAAGAATGGGGGGGGGCAGAGACCCAGTACTTC.

The rearrangement joins TRBV27 to TRBJ2-7; D may be TRBD2 (6 bases). Germline-derived CDR1 and CDR2 are MNHEY and SMNVEV (reference sequence). Trimming took 2 bases from V and 2 from J, leaving 19 bases between them. The CDR3 loop spans 17 amino acids. CDR3 loop: CASSLPPRDSSTYEQYF. In nucleotides, the CDR3 is TGTGCCAGCAGTTTACCCCCGCGGGACTCGTCAACCTACGAGCAGTACTTC.

This clone was seen once. The J gene is TRBJ2-7, the V gene TRBV10-1, with D tentatively TRBD1 (6 bases). CDR1 is WNHNN, CDR2 SYGVQD, per germline (reference sequence). Trimming removed 7 bases from V and 4 bases from J, with 14 bases in between. CDR3 length: 13 residues. The CDR3 DNA is TGCGCCAGCACCTGGACAGTACCATACGAGCAGTACTTC. It encodes CASTWTVPYEQYF.

The rearrangement links TRBV6-2 or TRBV6-3 to TRBJ2-7, with 7 bases aligning to TRBD1. This CDR3 comprises 14 residues. J gave up 2 bases and V 5 bases, and 6 bases lay outside the gene matches. CDR1 and CDR2 (germline): MNHEY, SVGEGT. The CDR3 DNA follows: TGTGCCAGCAGTACCCGGACAGGTACCTACGAGCAGTACTTC. Translated: CASSTRTGTYEQYF.